This entry concerns a single TCR beta chain. Its specificity is not known. Time point of the sample: week 35, safety follow-up. Each dose delivered 300 ug of mutant IDH1 20-mer peptide subcutaneously with imiquimod. Eight vaccine injections were given to patients in weeks 1, 3, 5, 7, 11, 15, 19 and 23. The astrocytomas were IDH1-mutant, ATRX-negative, and WHO grade 3 or 4. The V gene end was trimmed by 4 bases and the J gene end by 2 bases; junction bases not matched to a gene: 7. CDR3 size: 15 residues. Germline V CDR1 and CDR2: SGHRS, YFSETQ. This entry belongs to a study of a mutant IDH1 vaccine in newly diagnosed glioma. The wider study: In some groups vaccination began 4-6 weeks post-radiotherapy; others received it with temozolomide.

Notes on the study in general: Immune responses induced by vaccination arose in approximately 93% of the patients.

TCRdb keeps only in-frame clones here, not all; method: immunoSEQ multiplex PCR. Altogether about 60,000 clones are present, around 84% being singletons, with the ten largest covering around 4.6%. The rearrangement uses TRBV5-1 and TRBJ2-3; 7 bases line up with TRBD2. This receptor was taken from a young man with glioma. The sample in question was PBMCs, obtained from a glioma patient whose treatment included an IDH1 peptide vaccine. CDR3 residues: CASSPNRDYTDTQYF. CDR3 nucleotides: TGCGCCAGCAGCCCAAACCGGGACTACACAGATACGCAGTATTTT.